Listed here are 25 T cell receptor beta chains from one sample, sequenced in a study of blood T cell repertoires in COVID-19. The data were produced by immunoSEQ multiplex PCR, yet TCRdb's version contains in-frame clones alone and is incomplete. The sample includes 100,000 or so clones, 80% to 85% of them seen just once. Source material: peripheral blood. These receptor sequences come from a man aged 65 to 79 with active or convalescent COVID-19.

The chain carries TRBV5-1 and TRBJ2-1, with TRBD1 matching over 10 bases. The CDR3 is 15 amino acids. Germline assignment: CDR1 SGHRS and CDR2 YFSETQ. Losses at the gene ends were 1 base for V and 7 bases for J; bases not matched to a gene: 5. Here the CDR3 reads CASSLLRQGANEQFF. CDR3 nucleotides: TGCGCCAGCAGCTTGCTCCGACAGGGGGCGAATGAGCAGTTCTTC.

The rearrangement uses TRBV11-1 and TRBJ1-2, with D perhaps matching TRBD1 (5 bases). CDR1 SGHAT and CDR2 FQDESV come from the germline V gene (reference sequence). The CDR3 sequence is 12 residues long. Trimming removed 4 bases from V and 3 bases from J, with 6 bases in between. The CDR3 sequence: CASSSQDYGYTF. The CDR3 nucleotides are TGTGCCAGCAGCTCACAGGACTATGGCTACACCTTC.

The chain couples TRBV12-3 or TRBV12-4 to TRBJ2-1, with TRBD2 identical over 8 bases. The ends lost 7 bases at V and 12 bases at J; junction bases unmatched: 5. This CDR3 comprises 11 residues. Here the CDR3 reads CASTGGGPQFF. The CDR3 coding sequence is TGTGCCAGCACGGGGGGGGGTCCGCAGTTCTTC.

The genes are TRBV7-2 and TRBJ2-6; tentatively, D is TRBD1 (5 bases). Germline CDR1 is SGHTA and CDR2 is FQGNSA. V lost 5 bases to trimming and J lost 4 bases, with 12 bases between them. This CDR3 has 15 amino acids. The CDR3 DNA reads as TGTGCCAGCAGCGAACAGGTCCGAGGGGCCAACGTCCTGACTTTC. This encodes CASSEQVRGANVLTF.

The DNA for the CDR3 is TGTGCCAGCAGTCCCCTACCTGGACAGGGATTGAACACTGAAGCTTTCTTT. Its protein product is CASSPLPGQGLNTEAFF. The chain has TRBV28 and TRBJ1-1; TRBD1 aligns across 8 bases. Germline loops: CDR1 MDHEN, CDR2 SYDVKM. V lost 5 bases, J lost 0 bases, and 11 bases stayed unmatched. There are 17 residues in the CDR3.

The chain uses TRBV30 and TRBJ1-6; the D is unclear. Germline V gene sequence: CDR1 GTSNPN, CDR2 SVGIG (reference sequence). This CDR3 is 14 amino acids long. The V end lost 4 bases, the J end lost 5 bases, and 12 bases lay between the germline ends. CDR3 residues: CAWNLGENNSPLHF. The DNA of the CDR3 is TGTGCCTGGAATCTCGGGGAAAATAATTCACCCCTCCACTTT.

In its sample, this clone was seen a few times. The sample carries other DNA sequences with the same CDR3. The V and J genes are TRBV7-9 and TRBJ1-1, with 8 positions matching TRBD1. Per the germline V gene, CDR1 is SEHNR and CDR2 is FQNEAQ (reference sequence). This CDR3 is 15 amino acids long. V lost 0 bases to trimming and J lost 2 bases; unmatched junction nucleotides: 2. DNA for the CDR3: TGTGCCAGCAGCTTAGCGGCAGGGGGCAACACTGAAGCTTTCTTT. It codes for CASSLAAGGNTEAFF.

This clone was observed once. The V and J genes are TRBV18 and TRBJ1-5; D not certain. Germline V CDR1 and CDR2: KGHSH, LQKENI. V was shortened by 5 bases and J by 0 bases, with 11 bases between the two germline ends. The CDR3 totals 15 residues. CDR3 in DNA: TGTGCCAGCTCATCCGGGAGTCTTAGCAATCAGCCCCAGCATTTT. The encoded protein is CASSSGSLSNQPQHF.

The chain uses TRBV6-1 and TRBJ2-5, with D possibly being TRBD2 (6 bases). The V end lost 2 bases, the J end lost 5 bases, and 15 bases lay between the germline ends. The germline CDR1 and CDR2 sequences are MNHNS and SASEGT. The CDR3 is 15 amino acids. DNA for the CDR3: TGTGCCAGCAGTGAAAGGAGGGTAGGGCGGGAGACCCAGTACTTC. Its translation: CASSERRVGRETQYF.

The chain is built from TRBV5-4 and TRBJ2-7, with D uncertain. Per the germline V gene, CDR1 is SGHNT and CDR2 is YYREEE (reference sequence). V gave up 4 bases and J gave up 0 bases, with 5 bases separating them. The CDR3 loop spans 12 amino acids. CDR3 bases: TGTGCCAGCAGCACATCCTCCTACGAGCAGTACTTC. It encodes CASSTSSYEQYF.

The chain couples TRBV19 to TRBJ1-4; 7 bases match TRBD1. Germline V lookup: CDR1 LNHDA, CDR2 SQIVND (reference sequence). Unmatched junction bases numbered 8, after V lost 5 bases and J lost 8 bases. This CDR3 has 14 amino acids. The CDR3: CASSDHRGGEKLFF. The CDR3 coding sequence is TGTGCCAGTAGTGATCACAGGGGTGGCGAAAAACTGTTTTTT.

Here the CDR3 reads CASSFVWGGAGANVLTF. The CDR3 nucleotides are TGTGCCAGCAGTTTCGTTTGGGGAGGGGCTGGGGCCAACGTCCTGACTTTC. The chain has TRBV27 and TRBJ2-6, with 7 bases that match TRBD2. The CDR3 is 17 residues long. Germline-derived CDR1 and CDR2 are MNHEY and SMNVEV (reference sequence). The V segment lost 3 bases and the J segment 2 bases; nucleotides outside the gene matches: 7.

V gene TRBV28 combines with J gene TRBJ2-7, with TRBD2 matching over 12 bases. V shed 2 bases, J shed 7 bases, and the junction held 6 bases outside the gene matches. CDR1 is MDHEN and CDR2 is SYDVKM in the germline V gene. The CDR3 totals 15 residues. The CDR3 DNA reads as TGTGCCAGCAGTTTAACTAGCGGGGGGTTGAGGGAGCAGTACTTC. Its protein is CASSLTSGGLREQYF.

This chain joins TRBV28 and TRBJ1-1; D gene ambiguous. The germline gives CDR1 MDHEN, CDR2 SYDVKM. This CDR3 comprises 13 residues. V shed 2 bases and J shed 4 bases, with 8 bases lying between them. The CDR3 is CASSLGDFTEAFF. The CDR3 bases are TGTGCCAGCAGTTTAGGCGACTTCACTGAAGCTTTCTTT.

The chain combines TRBV6-5 with TRBJ2-7, with D unresolved. Trimming removed 6 bases from V and 5 bases from J, with 8 bases in between. Germline assignment: CDR1 MNHEY and CDR2 SVGAGI. The CDR3 length is 11 residues. The CDR3, as DNA: TGTGCCAGCAGCGGAGTGAACGAGCAGTACTTC. It yields the protein CASSGVNEQYF.

This rearrangement joins TRBV7-2 to TRBJ1-1, with D uncertain. V was cut by 2 bases and J by 2 bases, with 9 bases left in between. This CDR3 is 14 amino acids long. Germline loops: CDR1 SGHTA, CDR2 FQGNSA. CDR3 in amino acids: CASSLLRGNTEAFF. The CDR3 bases are TGTGCCAGCAGCTTATTACGGGGAAACACTGAAGCTTTCTTT.

The chain links TRBV12-3 or TRBV12-4 to TRBJ1-1; perhaps TRBD1 as D (6 bases). The CDR3 length is 13 residues. With 4 bases removed from V and 10 bases from J, the gap between germline ends came to 16 bases. The CDR3 reads CASSWGPGGGAFF. CDR3 bases: TGTGCCAGCAGTTGGGGGCCGGGCGGGGGAGCTTTCTTT.

This chain connects TRBV28 to TRBJ1-5; no clear D gene. V was clipped by 3 bases and J by 3 bases, with 12 bases between them. The CDR3 totals 15 residues. Germline V lookup: CDR1 MDHEN, CDR2 SYDVKM. The CDR3 sequence is CASSLRPALNQPQHF. CDR3 bases: TGTGCCAGCAGTTTGCGGCCGGCACTCAATCAGCCCCAGCATTTT.

CDR3 sequence reads: CASSVDRGGHETQYF. CDR3 in DNA: TGTGCCAGCAGCGTAGATCGGGGGGGCCACGAGACCCAGTACTTC. V usage is TRBV9 and J usage is TRBJ2-5; 8 nucleotides align to TRBD2. The CDR3 is 15 amino acids. Germline V gene data show CDR1 as SGDLS and CDR2 as YYNGEE. After removal of 0 bases from V and 5 bases from J, the junction contained 6 bases not matched to a gene.

This clone was detected only a few times. The chain is built from TRBV6-5 and TRBJ1-5; D may be TRBD1 (5 bases). Germline CDR1 is MNHEY and CDR2 is SVGAGI. Trimming shortened V by 6 bases and J by 5 bases, and 14 bases separated the two germline ends. The CDR3 is 14 residues long. The DNA for the CDR3 is TGTGCCAGCAGCCGAACCGGGGGGGATCAGCCCCAGCATTTT. Protein sequence: CASSRTGGDQPQHF.

This sequence joins TRBV5-1 and TRBJ1-6, with a tentative D call TRBD1 (5 bases). Trimming left V 0 bases short and J 6 bases short, with 10 bases between. The CDR3 has 15 amino acids. Germline V lookup: CDR1 SGHRS, CDR2 YFSETQ. In DNA form, the CDR3 reads TGCGCCAGCAGCTTGGGCGGGGGAGGTAATTCACCCCTCCACTTT. Translating gives CASSLGGGGNSPLHF.

The chain has TRBV5-4 and TRBJ2-3; 11 bases line up with TRBD2. The germline gives CDR1 SGHNT, CDR2 YYREEE (reference sequence). The CDR3 runs to 15 residues. After removal of 4 bases from V and 6 bases from J, the junction contained 7 bases not matched to a gene. CDR3 amino acids: CASSGGTSGGDTQYF. The CDR3, as DNA: TGTGCCAGCAGCGGCGGGACTAGCGGTGGGGATACGCAGTATTTT.

The DNA of the CDR3 is TGTGCCAGCAGCCAAGCGGACAGGGGAGCCAAAAACATTCAGTACTTC. This translates into CASSQADRGAKNIQYF. The V gene is TRBV3-1 (or the pseudogene TRBV3-2), the J gene TRBJ2-4, with TRBD1 matching over 9 bases. Germline CDR1 LGHDT, CDR2 YNNKEL (reference sequence). V was pared by 1 base and J by 0 bases, with 1 base of the junction left unmatched. This CDR3 region has 16 residues.

V and J are TRBV2 and TRBJ2-5, with 8 bases identical to TRBD2. Trimming at V came to 2 bases and at J to 3 bases, leaving 8 bases not matched to a gene. This CDR3 contains 16 residues. Germline CDR1 SNHLY, CDR2 FYNNEI. CDR3 DNA sequence: TGTGCCAGCAGTGAATCCAGCGGGGGCCCCAAAGAGACCCAGTACTTC. As protein: CASSESSGGPKETQYF. The full variable domain, in which reference TRBV2 and TRBJ2-5 provide the parts outside the CDR3, is EPEVTQTPSHQVTQMGQEVILRCVPISNHLYFYWYRQILGQKVEFLVSFYNNEISEKSEIFDDQFSVERPDGSNFTLKIRSTKLEDSAMYFCASSESSGGPKETQYFGPGTRLLVL.

The J gene is TRBJ2-7, the V gene TRBV7-2; the match to TRBD1 covers 9 bases. Looked up from germline, CDR1 is SGHTA and CDR2 is FQGNSA. The CDR3 extends over 15 amino acids. J gave up 1 base and V 2 bases, and 3 bases lay outside the gene matches. Here the CDR3 reads CASSLPGQGSYEQYF. The CDR3 region has the DNA TGTGCCAGCAGCTTACCGGGACAGGGATCCTACGAGCAGTACTTC.